This TCR beta chain was identified in a study of regulatory T cells in long-lasting Graves disease. Study results and caveats: Accuracy may have suffered from the small sample size. With under 3,500 shared public clonotypes, persistent patients exceeded new patients, who shared just over 950. The study found TRBV28, TRBJ1-2 and TRBJ2-5 favored in persistent disease.

CDR3 size: 14 residues. The V gene's germline CDR1 is MDHEN and CDR2 SYDVKM. V was trimmed by 6 bases and J by 2 bases, leaving 13 bases between them. CDR3-region Arm-PCR and iRepertoire HTBI primers produced the TCR beta libraries. TCRdb ran MiXCR on the multiplex PCR reads and lists one entry per CDR3 protein. This table has a few hundred thousand distinct CDR3 sequences, around 20% appearing once. Time point of the sample: persistent/refractory GD, antithyroid drugs over 5 years with positive TRAb. PBMC RNA served as the TCR library source. This clonotype was observed at least ten times. Its antigen is not known.

The chain recombines TRBV28 with TRBJ1-2; maybe TRBD1 (5 bases). This TCR derives from a female donor with Graves disease. The specimen comprised peripheral blood mononuclear cells (PBMCs), sampled when the disease was refractory, from a patient treated with antithyroid drugs. CDR3 protein: CASRLLGGNYGYTF. CDR3 bases: TGTGCCAGCAGACTCTTGGGGGGGAACTATGGCTACACCTTC.